This is a list of T cell receptor beta chains from one sample in a study of T-cell memory formation after mild COVID-19. TCRdb reanalysed the 5' RACE reads using MiXCR and keeps one entry per CDR3 protein. The sample has about 360,000 distinct CDR3 sequences; approximately 15% are singletons. Source material: PBMCs or a T cell subset sorted from them (not recorded which). The source is a man aged 18 to 35 who had mild COVID-19 (a few samples of this study predate the infection). Cell type and time point are not known. Both conserved end residues are part of each CDR3. D genes are given only for firm matches. Clone size is not always given. Where it is, it says once, few, many or a class for expanded clones.

V,D,J,size,CDR3,DNA
TRBV7-2,NA,TRBJ1-5,many,CASSFGGGRSNQPQHF,TGTGCCAGCAGCTTCGGAGGGGGGCGTAGCAATCAGCCCCAGCATTTT
TRBV9,NA,TRBJ1-1,few,CASSVGGQNTEAFF,TGTGCCAGCAGCGTAGGGGGGCAAAACACTGAAGCTTTCTTT
TRBV7-3,NA,TRBJ1-1,NA,CASSFGWNTEAFF,TGTGCCAGCAGCTTCGGTTGGAACACTGAAGCTTTCTTT
TRBV29-1,TRBD1,TRBJ2-7,few,CSATGFSPLEQYF,TGCAGCGCGACAGGGTTTTCACCCCTCGAGCAGTACTTC
TRBV18,TRBD1,TRBJ1-2,few,CASSPWDSYGYTF,TGTGCCAGCTCACCCTGGGACAGCTATGGCTACACCTTC
TRBV25-1,NA,TRBJ2-1,few,CASSSDSTSGNEQFF,TGTGCCAGCAGCTCAGACTCCACAAGTGGCAATGAGCAGTTCTTC
TRBV29-1,NA,TRBJ2-3,NA,CSVEGSEVTQYF,TGCAGCGTTGAAGGTAGTGAGGTTACGCAGTATTTT
TRBV4-1,NA,TRBJ1-5,NA,CASSQPDSYQPQHF,TGCGCCAGCAGCCAACCTGACAGCTATCAGCCCCAGCATTTT
TRBV12-3/TRBV12-4,TRBD2,TRBJ2-1,few,CASSPPSGGVNEQFF,TGTGCCAGCAGCCCCCCTAGCGGGGGGGTTAATGAGCAGTTCTTC
TRBV27,NA,TRBJ2-7,NA,CASSYPPGLNYEQYF,TGTGCCAGCAGCTACCCCCCGGGGCTGAATTACGAGCAGTACTTC
TRBV4-3,NA,TRBJ1-2,NA,CASSQGDGDAFYGYTF,TGCGCCAGCAGCCAAGGGGACGGTGACGCCTTCTATGGCTACACCTTC
TRBV3-1,NA,TRBJ2-1,few,CASSQHRDAPNEQFF,TGTGCCAGCAGCCAGCATCGGGACGCTCCCAATGAGCAGTTCTTC
TRBV27,NA,TRBJ1-2,few,CASSFSDSRFFYGYTF,TGTGCCAGCAGTTTCTCCGACAGCCGCTTTTTCTATGGCTACACCTTC
TRBV7-2,NA,TRBJ2-3,NA,CASSLDPSGGTDTQYF,TGTGCCAGCAGCTTAGACCCTTCGGGGGGCACAGATACGCAGTATTTT
TRBV5-1,NA,TRBJ2-2,NA,CASTGTVTNTGELFF,TGCGCCAGCACTGGGACGGTCACCAACACCGGGGAGCTGTTTTTT
TRBV5-4,NA,TRBJ1-1,few,CASRGSLNTEAFF,TGTGCCAGCCGGGGCAGTTTGAACACTGAAGCTTTCTTT
TRBV5-1,NA,TRBJ1-2,NA,CASSLGELSYGYTF,TGCGCCAGCAGCTTGGGGGAGCTAAGCTATGGCTACACCTTC
TRBV6-5,NA,TRBJ2-5,NA,CASSYALGARKETQYF,TGTGCCAGCAGTTATGCTCTAGGGGCGAGGAAAGAGACCCAGTACTTC
TRBV18,NA,TRBJ2-1,few,CASSPTRAYNEQFF,TGTGCCAGCTCACCTACCAGGGCCTACAATGAGCAGTTCTTC
TRBV5-1,TRBD1,TRBJ1-1,NA,CASSRPGTVPGTEAFF,TGCGCCAGCAGCCGTCCCGGGACAGTACCGGGCACTGAAGCTTTCTTT
TRBV7-6,NA,TRBJ1-1,few,CASSLGLSGMTEAFF,TGTGCCAGCAGCTTAGGTCTATCAGGGATGACTGAAGCTTTCTTT
TRBV9,NA,TRBJ2-1,NA,CASSVDTGSYNEQFF,TGTGCCAGCAGCGTAGATACAGGCTCCTACAATGAGCAGTTCTTC
TRBV18,TRBD1,TRBJ2-2,many,CASSPIGQGRAGELFF,TGTGCCAGCTCACCCATTGGACAGGGGCGCGCCGGGGAGCTGTTTTTT
TRBV7-6,NA,TRBJ1-3,few,CASSLSSMASGNTIYF,TGTGCCAGCAGCTTATCCTCAATGGCCTCTGGAAACACCATATATTTT
TRBV20-1,TRBD1,TRBJ1-5,few,CSATGQGDQPQHF,TGCAGTGCGACGGGACAGGGGGATCAGCCCCAGCATTTT
TRBV7-8,TRBD1,TRBJ2-7,medium-sized,CASSLSSGTGNYEQYF,TGTGCCAGCAGCTTGAGCTCCGGGACAGGGAACTACGAGCAGTACTTC
TRBV5-4,TRBD2,TRBJ2-2,few,CASSLRTSGPEDGELFF,TGTGCCAGCAGCTTAAGGACTAGCGGACCCGAGGATGGGGAGCTGTTTTTT
TRBV3-1,NA,TRBJ1-2,NA,CASSQGWSQANYGYTF,TGTGCCAGCAGCCAAGGGTGGTCTCAAGCTAACTATGGCTACACCTTC
TRBV19,TRBD2,TRBJ2-3,NA,CASGAGADTQYF,TGTGCCAGTGGCGCGGGGGCAGATACGCAGTATTTT
TRBV7-2,TRBD2,TRBJ2-7,many,CASSLRAGGPRQYF,TGTGCCAGCAGCTTAAGAGCGGGGGGGCCGCGGCAGTACTTC
TRBV2,NA,TRBJ1-2,NA,CASSATPDRGYTF,TGTGCCAGCAGTGCAACACCTGACAGGGGCTACACCTTC
TRBV10-3,TRBD1,TRBJ1-2,NA,CAISSFAQGTKGYTF,TGTGCCATCAGTTCATTTGCACAGGGGACTAAAGGCTACACCTTC